This T cell receptor beta chain derives from a study of T cell repertoires in ileal Crohn's disease. Study as a whole: About half of patients got postoperative therapy: ten or so thiopurines, around 18 anti-TNF. At postoperative colonoscopy, neoterminal ileum biopsies were taken as M6.

Libraries were prepared by immunoSEQ multiplex PCR; TCRdb keeps only in-frame clonotypes and omits some of them. This table has over 7,500 clones, around 73% appearing once. As for time point: neoterminal ileum biopsy at postoperative endoscopy, about 6 months after surgery. The germline CDR1 and CDR2 sequences are ENHRY and SYGVKD. CDR3 length: 18 amino acids. Trimming cost V 5 bases and J 2 bases; bases outside gene matches: 14. This TCR derives from an adult with Crohn's disease. The J gene is TRBJ2-3, the V gene TRBV10-3, with TRBD2 identical over 9 bases. Sequencing was performed on ileal tissue. The CDR3: CAISRKGLAGGITDTQYF. Written as DNA, the CDR3 is TGTGCCATCAGTAGGAAGGGACTTGCGGGGGGGATCACAGATACGCAGTATTTT.